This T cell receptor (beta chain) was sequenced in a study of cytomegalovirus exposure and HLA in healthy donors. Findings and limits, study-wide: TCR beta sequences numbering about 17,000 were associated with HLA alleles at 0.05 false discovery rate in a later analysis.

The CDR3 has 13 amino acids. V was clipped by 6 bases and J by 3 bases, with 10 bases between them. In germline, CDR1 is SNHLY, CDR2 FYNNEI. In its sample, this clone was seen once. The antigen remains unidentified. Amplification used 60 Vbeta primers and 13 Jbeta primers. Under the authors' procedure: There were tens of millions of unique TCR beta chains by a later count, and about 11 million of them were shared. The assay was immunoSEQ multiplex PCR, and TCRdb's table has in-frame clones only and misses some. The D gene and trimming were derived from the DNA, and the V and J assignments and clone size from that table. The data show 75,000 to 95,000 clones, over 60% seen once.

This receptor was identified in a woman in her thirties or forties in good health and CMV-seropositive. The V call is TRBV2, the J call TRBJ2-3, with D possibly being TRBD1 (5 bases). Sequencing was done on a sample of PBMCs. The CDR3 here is CASSLRGTDTQYF. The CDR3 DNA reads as TGTGCCAGCAGCCTAAGGGGTACAGATACGCAGTATTTT.